The 12 T cell receptor beta chains listed next were all sequenced from one sample in a study of T cell repertoires in cytomegalovirus infection. Their recognized antigens are unknown. Via MiXCR, TCRdb re-called the reads, giving one row per CDR3 protein. This sample has a few hundred thousand distinct CDR3 sequences, with 25% found just once. The sample was cultured PBMCs, taken from culture after CMV antigen stimulation. The receptors were gathered from a human donor in good health (CMV status not recorded). Some clones in this sample may be carry-over from other donors' samples.

This clonotype was found a few times. This chain uses TRBV5-3 with TRBJ2-3; perhaps D is TRBD1 or TRBD2 (7 bases each). TRBV5-3 qualifies as an ORF whose function is uncertain. The CDR3 consists of 13 residues. Trimming took off 8 bases at V and 2 bases at J, with 12 bases between the two ends. The CDR3 sequence is CASRGGHTDTQYF. CDR3 bases: TGTGCCAGCAGGGGGGGGCACACAGATACGCAGTATTTT.

This clonotype was seen a handful of times. V and J are TRBV7-9 and TRBJ2-7; 12 positions match TRBD2. Germline loops: CDR1 SEHNR, CDR2 FQNEAQ (reference sequence). V lost 6 bases and J lost 6; bases outside the gene matches: 27. There are 21 residues in the CDR3. CDR3 protein: CASSFPPWGLAGGLKDGEQYF. The CDR3 DNA is TGTGCCAGCAGTTTTCCCCCTTGGGGGCTAGCGGGAGGGCTAAAGGATGGCGAGCAGTACTTC.

Many counts were recorded for this clonotype. V usage is TRBV7-2 and J usage is TRBJ1-1, with 7 bases identical to TRBD1. V lost 3 bases and J lost 10; bases outside the gene matches: 5. CDR1 SGHTA and CDR2 FQGNSA come from the germline V gene. The CDR3 sequence is 12 residues long. The CDR3, as DNA: TGTGCCAGCAGCTTGACGACAGGGCGAGCTTTCTTT. Translated, it gives CASSLTTGRAFF.

The chain links TRBV18 to TRBJ2-1, with TRBD2 matching over 10 bases. The CDR3 sequence is 24 residues long. With 3 bases clipped from V and 5 bases from J, the junction kept 31 bases outside the gene matches. Germline V gives CDR1 KGHSH, CDR2 LQKENI. CDR3 DNA sequence: TGTGCCAGCTCACCCAAAATTCTCAACCAGGGACTCATAGGGGGGACTAGCGCCAACAATGAGCAGTTCTTC. Encoded protein: CASSPKILNQGLIGGTSANNEQFF.

The sample holds many counts of this clonotype. The V gene is TRBV11-3, the J gene TRBJ2-5; 14 bases align to TRBD2. From germline, CDR1 is SGHNT and CDR2 YENEEA. This CDR3 has 16 residues. After removal of 4 bases from V and 5 bases from J, the junction contained 6 bases not matched to a gene. This chain's CDR3 is CASSSRLAGGPETQYF. For the CDR3, the DNA is TGTGCCAGCAGCTCACGACTAGCGGGAGGGCCGGAGACCCAGTACTTC. The whole variable domain, filled in from reference TRBV11-3 and TRBJ2-5, reads EAGVVQSPRYKIIEKKQPVAFWCNPISGHNTLYWYLQNLGQGPELLIRYENEEAVDDSQLPKDRFSAERLKGVDSTLKIQPAELGDSAVYLCASSSRLAGGPETQYFGPGTRLLVL.

The chain couples TRBV6-5 to TRBJ2-3; unclear D gene. The CDR3 has 14 amino acids. Germline V gene data show CDR1 as MNHEY and CDR2 as SVGAGI. Trimming removed 0 bases at V and 3 bases at J, with 7 bases between. The CDR3, as DNA: TGTGCCAGCAGTTACTCGCGACTTACAGATACGCAGTATTTT. The encoded protein is CASSYSRLTDTQYF.

This clonotype was seen many times. The chain recombines TRBV7-2 with TRBJ2-7; 9 bases are shared with TRBD1. Trimming cost V 5 bases and J 2 bases; bases outside gene matches: 4. The CDR3 loop spans 14 amino acids. In germline, CDR1 is SGHTA, CDR2 FQGNSA. For the CDR3, the DNA is TGTGCCAGCAGCCATCGGACAGGGGCCTACGAGCAGTACTTC. This gives the protein CASSHRTGAYEQYF.

As for this clonotype: This clone may be a read error of a much larger clone one base away. This chain links TRBV7-9 with TRBJ1-1; D is undetermined. CDR3 length: 12 residues. Germline CDR1 reads SEHNR; CDR2 reads FQNEAQ (reference sequence). As DNA, the CDR3 is TGTGCCAGCAGCTTAGGGAACACTGTAGCTTTCTTT. Its protein is CASSLGNTVAFF.

The genes are TRBV7-9 and TRBJ1-3; TRBD1 is a possible D gene (5 bases). The germline V and J ends were trimmed by 6 bases and 0 bases, with 12 bases remaining between them. The CDR3 has 15 amino acids. Per the germline V gene, CDR1 is SEHNR and CDR2 is FQNEAQ (reference sequence). The chain's CDR3 is CASRSTDSSGNTIYF. Written as DNA, the CDR3 is TGTGCCAGCAGATCGACCGACAGCTCTGGAAACACCATATATTTT. Variable domain in full (rest from reference TRBV7-9 and TRBJ1-3): DTGVSQNPRHKITKRGQNVTFRCDPISEHNRLYWYRQTLGQGPEFLTYFQNEAQLEKSRLLSDRFSAERPKGSFSTLEIQRTEQGDSAMYLCASRSTDSSGNTIYFGEGSWLTVV.

The chain has TRBV19 and TRBJ2-1; D tentatively fits TRBD1 or TRBD2 (5 bases each). The germline gives CDR1 LNHDA, CDR2 SQIVND (reference sequence). With 5 bases removed from V and 5 bases from J, the gap between germline ends came to 13 bases. The CDR3 spans 14 residues. In DNA, the CDR3 is TGTGCCAGTAGTGTAGTCGTGGGGGACAATGAGCAGTTCTTC. Its protein is CASSVVVGDNEQFF. Full variable domain (outside the CDR3, taken from reference TRBV19 and TRBJ2-1): DGGITQSPKYLFRKEGQNVTLSCEQNLNHDAMYWYRQDPGQGLRLIYYSQIVNDFQKGDIAEGYSVSREKKESFPLTVTSAQKNPTAFYLCASSVVVGDNEQFFGPGTRLTVL.

The rearrangement joins TRBV28 to TRBJ2-7, with D possibly matching TRBD2 (6 bases). The CDR3 has 14 amino acids. V lost 7 bases and J lost 6, with 19 bases in between. The germline V gene encodes CDR1 MDHEN and CDR2 SYDVKM. CDR3 in DNA: TGTGCCAGCATCGTCCCCGGGGGTGGCAGCGAGCAGTACTTC. Protein sequence: CASIVPGGGSEQYF.

The genes are TRBV6-8 and TRBJ2-5; 7 bases map to TRBD1. Germline CDR1 and CDR2: MNHGY and SAAAGT. This CDR3 spans 13 amino acids. Trimming at V came to 5 bases and at J to 4 bases, leaving 4 bases not matched to a gene. For the CDR3, the DNA is TGTGCCAGCAGTACATGGGACAGAGAGACCCAGTACTTC. This codes for CASSTWDRETQYF.